This T cell receptor (beta chain) is from a study of CD8+CD57+ T cells in acquired aplastic anemia. Study-level information: The study obtained an average of around 3.1 ug of DNA from sorted CD4+ and CD8+ cells. Study-wide results and caveats: The number of CD8+ CDR3 sequences shared by patients and controls was roughly 31. Between the patient and control groups, CD8+ Simpson's diversity did not differ significantly.

Those patients picked for sequencing had displayed CD8+CD57+ cell expansion on flow cytometry. Therapy had not been given to patients before blood sampling. Template material for TCR beta VDJ and CDR3 profiling consisted of genomic DNA. TCRdb reprocessed the reads via MiXCR and lists one record per CDR3 protein. Counted here are 150,000 to 200,000 distinct CDR3 sequences, about 50% occurring once; the ten biggest clones make up roughly 30%. In this sample, this clonotype turned up many times. Its antigen is unknown. Deletions cut 4 bases from V and 1 base from J, with 15 bases between. The V gene's germline CDR1 is SGHDT and CDR2 YYEEEE. The CDR3 sequence is 16 residues long.

The V gene is TRBV5-6, the J gene TRBJ1-3; tentatively, D is TRBD1 (6 bases). The TCR originated in a human donor with aplastic anemia. Sequenced: sorted CD4+, CD8+, or CD8+CD57+ T cells (not recorded which) from PBMCs. The CDR3 sequence: CASSDEGGASGNTIYF. CDR3 bases: TGTGCCAGCAGCGACGAGGGGGGCGCTTCTGGAAACACCATATATTTT.